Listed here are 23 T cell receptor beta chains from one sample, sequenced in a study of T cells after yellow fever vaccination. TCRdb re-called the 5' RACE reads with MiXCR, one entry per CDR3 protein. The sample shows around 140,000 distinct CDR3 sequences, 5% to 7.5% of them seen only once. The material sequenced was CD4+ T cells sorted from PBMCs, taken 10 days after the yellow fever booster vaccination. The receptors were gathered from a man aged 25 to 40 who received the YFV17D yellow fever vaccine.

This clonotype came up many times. The CDR3 DNA reads as TGTGCCAGCAGCCGGACTAGCGCCGAGACCCAGTACTTC. Its translation is CASSRTSAETQYF. The chain is built from TRBV6-6 and TRBJ2-5; 9 positions match TRBD2. With V trimmed by 6 bases and J by 5 bases, 4 bases remained unmatched. Germline V gene sequence: CDR1 MNHNY, CDR2 SVGAGI (reference sequence). CDR3 length: 13 amino acids.

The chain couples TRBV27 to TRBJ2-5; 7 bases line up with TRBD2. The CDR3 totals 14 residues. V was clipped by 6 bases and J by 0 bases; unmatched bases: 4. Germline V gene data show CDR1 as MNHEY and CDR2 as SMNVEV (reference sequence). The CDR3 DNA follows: TGTGCCAGCAGCTTCGGGAGGTACCAAGAGACCCAGTACTTC. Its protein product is CASSFGRYQETQYF.

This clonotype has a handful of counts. CDR3 DNA sequence: TGTGCCAGCAGCGGGTACAGGGTGGGGGAGACCCAGTACTTC. It specifies CASSGYRVGETQYF. The chain uses TRBV7-2 and TRBJ2-5; maybe TRBD1 (6 bases). The CDR3 sequence is 14 residues long. Germline-derived CDR1 and CDR2 are SGHTA and FQGNSA. The germline V and J ends were trimmed by 5 bases and 5 bases, with 15 bases remaining between them.

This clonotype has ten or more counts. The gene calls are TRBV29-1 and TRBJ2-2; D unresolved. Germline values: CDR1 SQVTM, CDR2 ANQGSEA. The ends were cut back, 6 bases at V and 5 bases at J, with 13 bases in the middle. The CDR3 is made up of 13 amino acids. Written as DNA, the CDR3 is TGCAGCGTGGGCTCCCTTGGGACCGGGGAGCTGTTTTTT. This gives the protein CSVGSLGTGELFF.

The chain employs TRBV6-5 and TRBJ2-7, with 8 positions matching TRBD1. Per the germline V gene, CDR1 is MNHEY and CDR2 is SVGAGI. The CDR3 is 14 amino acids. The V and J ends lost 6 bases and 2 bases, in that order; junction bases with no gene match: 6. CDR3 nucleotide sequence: TGTGCCAGCAGACCCCGGACAGGGCCCTACGAGCAGTACTTC. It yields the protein CASRPRTGPYEQYF.

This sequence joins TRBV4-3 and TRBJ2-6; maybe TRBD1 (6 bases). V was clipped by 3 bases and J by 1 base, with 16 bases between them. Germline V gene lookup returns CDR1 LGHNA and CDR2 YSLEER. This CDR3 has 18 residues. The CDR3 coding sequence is TGCGCCAGCAGCCAGACCCCCCGACAGGTTTCTGGGGCCAACGTCCTGACTTTC. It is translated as CASSQTPRQVSGANVLTF.

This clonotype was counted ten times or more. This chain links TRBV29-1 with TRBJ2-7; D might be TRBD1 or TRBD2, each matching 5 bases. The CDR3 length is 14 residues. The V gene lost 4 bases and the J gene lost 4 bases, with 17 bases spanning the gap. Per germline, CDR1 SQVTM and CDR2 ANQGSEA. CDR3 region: CSVGGGGVGYEQYF. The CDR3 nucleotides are TGCAGCGTTGGAGGTGGGGGAGTAGGGTACGAGCAGTACTTC.

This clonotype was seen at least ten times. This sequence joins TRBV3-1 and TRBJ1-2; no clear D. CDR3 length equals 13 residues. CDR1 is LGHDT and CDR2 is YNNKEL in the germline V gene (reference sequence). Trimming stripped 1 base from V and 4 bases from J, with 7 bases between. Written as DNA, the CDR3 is TGTGCCAGCAGCCAAGTTCCAGCCTATGGCTACACCTTC. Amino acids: CASSQVPAYGYTF.

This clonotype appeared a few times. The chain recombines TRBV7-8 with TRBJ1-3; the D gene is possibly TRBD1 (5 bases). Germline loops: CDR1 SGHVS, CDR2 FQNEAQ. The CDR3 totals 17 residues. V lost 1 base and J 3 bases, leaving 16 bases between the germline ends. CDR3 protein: CASSLVPRAQDGNTIYF. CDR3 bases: TGTGCCAGCAGCTTAGTGCCCAGGGCTCAAGATGGAAACACCATATATTTT.

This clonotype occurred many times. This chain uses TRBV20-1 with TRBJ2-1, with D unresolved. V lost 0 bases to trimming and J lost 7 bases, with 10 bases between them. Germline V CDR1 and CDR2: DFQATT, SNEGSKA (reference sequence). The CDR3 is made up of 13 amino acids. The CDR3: CSARDPSANEQFF. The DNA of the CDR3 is TGCAGTGCTAGAGATCCCTCCGCGAATGAGCAGTTCTTC.

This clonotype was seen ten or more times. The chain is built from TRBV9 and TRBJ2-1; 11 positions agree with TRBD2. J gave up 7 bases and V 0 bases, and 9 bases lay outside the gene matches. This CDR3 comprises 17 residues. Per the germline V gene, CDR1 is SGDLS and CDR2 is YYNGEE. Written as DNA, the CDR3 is TGTGCCAGCAGCGTAGAAGGGGTAGCGGGAGGGCGTAATGAGCAGTTCTTC. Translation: CASSVEGVAGGRNEQFF. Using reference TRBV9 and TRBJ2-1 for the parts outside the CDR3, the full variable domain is DSGVTQTPKHLITATGQRVTLRCSPRSGDLSVYWYQQSLDQGLQFLIQYYNGEERAKGNILERFSAQQFPDLHSELNLSSLELGDSALYFCASSVEGVAGGRNEQFFGPGTRLTVL.

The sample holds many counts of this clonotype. The CDR3 spells CSVLGPQETQYF. The CDR3 bases are TGCAGCGTTCTCGGCCCCCAAGAGACCCAGTACTTC. J is TRBJ2-5 and V is TRBV29-1; D is ambiguous. The CDR3 is 12 amino acids. Trimming shortened V by 5 bases and J by 1 base, and 8 bases separated the two germline ends. From germline, CDR1 is SQVTM and CDR2 ANQGSEA.

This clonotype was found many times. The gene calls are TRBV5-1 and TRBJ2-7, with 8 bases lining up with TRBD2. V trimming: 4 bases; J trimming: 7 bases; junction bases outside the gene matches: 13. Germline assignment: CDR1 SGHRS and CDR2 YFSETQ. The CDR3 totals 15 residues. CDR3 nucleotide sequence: TGCGCCAGCAGCGCCAGTGGAGCGGGAGTGGCTGAGCAGTACTTC. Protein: CASSASGAGVAEQYF.

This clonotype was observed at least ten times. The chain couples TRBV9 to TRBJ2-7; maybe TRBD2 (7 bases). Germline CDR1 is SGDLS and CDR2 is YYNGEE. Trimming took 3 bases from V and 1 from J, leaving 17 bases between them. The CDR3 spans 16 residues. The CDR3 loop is CASSASGAGESYEQYF. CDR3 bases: TGTGCCAGCAGCGCCTCGGGGGCGGGAGAGTCCTACGAGCAGTACTTC.

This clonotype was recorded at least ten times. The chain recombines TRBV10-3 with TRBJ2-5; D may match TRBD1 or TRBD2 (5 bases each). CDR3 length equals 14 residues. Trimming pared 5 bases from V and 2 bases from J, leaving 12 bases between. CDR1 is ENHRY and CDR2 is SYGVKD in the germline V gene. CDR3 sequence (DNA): TGTGCCATCAGTCAAGGGACGGAACAAGAGACCCAGTACTTC. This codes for CAISQGTEQETQYF.

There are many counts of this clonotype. The CDR3 coding sequence is TGTGCCAGCAGCTCGGGTTTTCCGGGACAGGGGGCTTACAATGAGCAGTTCTTC. The encoded protein is CASSSGFPGQGAYNEQFF. The chain is built from TRBV3-1 and TRBJ2-1; 12 bases are shared with TRBD1. Germline trimming cut 5 bases from V and 4 bases from J; bases unmatched to any gene: 12. The CDR3 length is 18 residues. The V gene's germline CDR1 is LGHDT and CDR2 YNNKEL (reference sequence).

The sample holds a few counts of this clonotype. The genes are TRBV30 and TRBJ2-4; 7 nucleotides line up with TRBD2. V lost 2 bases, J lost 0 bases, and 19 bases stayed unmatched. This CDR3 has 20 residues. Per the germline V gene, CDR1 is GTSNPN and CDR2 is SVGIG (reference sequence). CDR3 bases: TGTGCCTGGAGTCCCCGGGGTTTCGGCCAGCGGGACCCAGCCAAAAACATTCAGTACTTC. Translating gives CAWSPRGFGQRDPAKNIQYF.

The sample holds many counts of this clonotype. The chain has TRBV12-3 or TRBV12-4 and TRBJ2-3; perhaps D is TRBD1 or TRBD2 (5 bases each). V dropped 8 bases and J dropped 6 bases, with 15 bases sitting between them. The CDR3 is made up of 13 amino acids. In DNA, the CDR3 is TGTGCCAGCGGATTCCGGGGACGGGATACGCAGTATTTT. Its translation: CASGFRGRDTQYF.

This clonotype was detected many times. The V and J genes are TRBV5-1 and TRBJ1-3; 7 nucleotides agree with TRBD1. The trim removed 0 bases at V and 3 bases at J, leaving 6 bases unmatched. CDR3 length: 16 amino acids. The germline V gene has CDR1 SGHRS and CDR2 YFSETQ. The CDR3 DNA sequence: TGCGCCAGCAGCTTGGCCGATCCAGGGGGTGGAAACACCATATATTTT. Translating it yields CASSLADPGGGNTIYF. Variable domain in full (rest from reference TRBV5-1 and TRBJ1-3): KAGVTQTPRYLIKTRGQQVTLSCSPISGHRSVSWYQQTPGQGLQFLFEYFSETQRNKGNFPGRFSGRQFSNSRSEMNVSTLELGDSALYLCASSLADPGGGNTIYFGEGSWLTVV.

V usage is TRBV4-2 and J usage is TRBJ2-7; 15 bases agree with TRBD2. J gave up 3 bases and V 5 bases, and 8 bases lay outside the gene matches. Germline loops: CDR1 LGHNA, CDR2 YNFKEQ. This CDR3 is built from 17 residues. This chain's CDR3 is CASSKGLAGGGYYEQYF. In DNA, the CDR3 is TGTGCCAGCAGCAAGGGACTAGCGGGAGGAGGCTACTACGAGCAGTACTTC.

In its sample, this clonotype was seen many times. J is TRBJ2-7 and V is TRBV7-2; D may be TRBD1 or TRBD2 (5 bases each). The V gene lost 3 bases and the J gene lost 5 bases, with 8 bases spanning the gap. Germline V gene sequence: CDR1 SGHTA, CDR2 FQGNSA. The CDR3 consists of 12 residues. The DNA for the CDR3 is TGTGCCAGCAGCTTCAGGGAGAACGAGCAGTACTTC. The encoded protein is CASSFRENEQYF.

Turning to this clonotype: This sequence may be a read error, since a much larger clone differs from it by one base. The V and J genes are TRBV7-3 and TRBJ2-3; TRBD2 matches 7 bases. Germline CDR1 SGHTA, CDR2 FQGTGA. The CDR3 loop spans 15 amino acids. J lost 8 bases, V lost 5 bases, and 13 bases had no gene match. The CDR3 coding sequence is TGTGCCAGCAGCCACACTAGCTGGAGGGAGGGTACGCAGTATTTT. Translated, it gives CASSHTSWREGTQYF.

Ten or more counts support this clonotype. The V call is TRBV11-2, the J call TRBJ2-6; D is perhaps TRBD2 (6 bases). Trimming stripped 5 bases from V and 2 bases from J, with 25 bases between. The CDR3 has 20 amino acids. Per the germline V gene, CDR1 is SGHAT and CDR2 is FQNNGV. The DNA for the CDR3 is TGTGCCAGCAGCCACGCAAGGTGGGGAGGTGCGTTCGCTGGGGCCAACGTCCTGACTTTC. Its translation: CASSHARWGGAFAGANVLTF.